This T cell receptor (beta chain) was recorded in a study of cytotoxic CD8 clonotypes in ibrutinib-treated CLL. The wider study: Patients attained some 25 partial and 2 complete responses; at median 68 months, around 15 remained remitted while about twelve progressed.

The length of the CDR3 is 13 residues. The V and J ends lost 8 bases and 5 bases respectively, with 15 bases between them. Germline assignment: CDR1 MNHEY and CDR2 SMNVEV (reference sequence). The protocol was immunoSEQ multiplex PCR, while the TCRdb copy is restricted to in-frame clones and leaves out a portion. The repertoire holds around 150,000 clones, with 70% to 90% as singletons. The chain couples TRBV27 to TRBJ1-1; perhaps TRBD1 as D (5 bases). The sequence was obtained from a human donor with chronic lymphocytic leukemia. The starting material was PBMCs, obtained at disease progression, from a patient treated with ibrutinib. Here the CDR3 DNA reads TGTGCCAGCCGAATGAGGGGTCGGACTGAAGCTTTCTTT. Protein product: CASRMRGRTEAFF.